This T cell receptor (beta chain) was captured in a study of T-cell reconstitution after alpha-beta-depleted transplantation in children. Study conclusions and caveats: Newly produced T cells mostly provided counts and TCRbeta diversity after one year, as hyperexpanded clones declined. Reportedly, alpha-beta T cells present about two months post-transplant originated from several hundred expanded clones of graft origin. After transplant, high TCRbeta diversity at day 60 in some patients arose from surviving recipient T cells and thymic progenitors.

This clonotype has just a few counts. Its antigen is undetermined. Unique molecular identifiers tagged the TCRbeta library. TCRdb re-analysed the PCR reads in MiXCR, keeping a single row per CDR3 protein. This table has about 120,000 distinct CDR3 sequences, roughly 24% appearing once. The CDR3 contains 11 residues. Germline V CDR1 and CDR2: SQVTM, ANQGSEA. Between the trimmed V and J ends, which lost 6 bases and 4 bases, there was a span of 10 bases. This material consisted of PBMCs, mostly from graft donor cells, taken 180 days after TCRalphabeta/CD19-depleted stem cell transplant. The TCR sequence derives from a male patient aged 2-10 years who had a stem cell transplant for chronic granulomatous disease, so the T cells may come from the graft donor. The J gene is TRBJ2-7, the V gene TRBV29-1; D is possibly TRBD1 (5 bases). The DNA of the CDR3 is TGCAGCGTAGGTAAGGGGTACGAGCAGTACTTC. Residues: CSVGKGYEQYF.